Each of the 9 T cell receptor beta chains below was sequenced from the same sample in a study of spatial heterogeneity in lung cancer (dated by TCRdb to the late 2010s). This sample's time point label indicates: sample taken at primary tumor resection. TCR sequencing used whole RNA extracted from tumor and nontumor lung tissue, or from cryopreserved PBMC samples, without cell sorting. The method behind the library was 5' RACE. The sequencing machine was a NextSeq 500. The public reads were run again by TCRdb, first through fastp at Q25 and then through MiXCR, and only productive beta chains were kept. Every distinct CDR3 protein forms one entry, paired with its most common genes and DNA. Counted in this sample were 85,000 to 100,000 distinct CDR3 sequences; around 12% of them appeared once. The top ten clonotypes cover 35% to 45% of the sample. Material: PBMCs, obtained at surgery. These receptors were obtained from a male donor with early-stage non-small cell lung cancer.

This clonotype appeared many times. CDR3: CASSLRGWTEAFF. CDR3 bases: TGTGCCAGCAGCCTCAGGGGATGGACTGAAGCTTTCTTT. The chain couples TRBV11-1 to TRBJ1-1; the D gene is possibly TRBD1 (6 bases). Germline-derived CDR1 and CDR2 are SGHAT and FQDESV (reference sequence). The CDR3 has 13 residues. Deletions cut 5 bases from V and 5 bases from J, with 12 bases between.

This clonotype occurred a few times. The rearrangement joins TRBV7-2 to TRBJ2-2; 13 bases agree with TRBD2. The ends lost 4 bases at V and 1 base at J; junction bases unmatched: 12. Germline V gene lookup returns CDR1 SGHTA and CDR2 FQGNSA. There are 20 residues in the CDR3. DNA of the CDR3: TGTGCCAGCAGCTCCATTCGACTAGCGGGAGGCTGGAGGAACACCGGGGAGCTGTTTTTT. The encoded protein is CASSSIRLAGGWRNTGELFF.

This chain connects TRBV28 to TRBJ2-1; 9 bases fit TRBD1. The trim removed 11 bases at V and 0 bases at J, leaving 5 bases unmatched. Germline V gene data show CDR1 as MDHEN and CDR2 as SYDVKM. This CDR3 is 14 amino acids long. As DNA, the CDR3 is TGTGCCGGGGGACAGGGAGGCTCCTACAATGAGCAGTTCTTC. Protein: CAGGQGGSYNEQFF.

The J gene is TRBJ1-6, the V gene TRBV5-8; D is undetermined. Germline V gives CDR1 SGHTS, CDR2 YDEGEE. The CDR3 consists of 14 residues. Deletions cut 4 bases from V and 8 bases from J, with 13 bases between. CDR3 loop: CASSAGQSDSPLHF. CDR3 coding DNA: TGTGCCAGCAGCGCTGGCCAGTCGGATTCACCCCTCCACTTT.

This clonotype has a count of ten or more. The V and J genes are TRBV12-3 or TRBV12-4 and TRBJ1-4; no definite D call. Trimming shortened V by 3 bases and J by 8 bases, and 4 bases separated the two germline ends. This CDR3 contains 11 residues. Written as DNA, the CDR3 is TGTGCCAGCAGTTTTGGAGAAAAACTGTTTTTT. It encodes CASSFGEKLFF.

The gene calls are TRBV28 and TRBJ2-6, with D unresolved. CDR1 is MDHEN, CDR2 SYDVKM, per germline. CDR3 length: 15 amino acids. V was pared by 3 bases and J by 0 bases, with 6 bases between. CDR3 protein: CASSFFNSGANVLTF. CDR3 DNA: TGTGCCAGCAGTTTCTTCAACTCTGGGGCCAACGTCCTGACTTTC.

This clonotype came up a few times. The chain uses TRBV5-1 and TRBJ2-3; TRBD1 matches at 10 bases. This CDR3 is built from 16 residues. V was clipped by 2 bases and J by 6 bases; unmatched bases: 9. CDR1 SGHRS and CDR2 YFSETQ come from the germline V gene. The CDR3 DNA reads TGCGCCAGCAGCTTTTCCGGGACAGGGGTAGGGGATACGCAGTATTTT. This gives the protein CASSFSGTGVGDTQYF.

The CDR3 is CASCHGGIRAKNIQYF. CDR3 sequence (DNA): TGTGCCAGCTGCCACGGCGGGATTCGAGCCAAAAACATTCAGTACTTC. This sequence joins TRBV6-5 and TRBJ2-4, with a weak D call TRBD2 (6 bases). V gave up 8 bases and J gave up 0 bases, with 17 bases separating them. This CDR3 contains 16 residues. Germline V CDR1 and CDR2: MNHEY, SVGAGI.

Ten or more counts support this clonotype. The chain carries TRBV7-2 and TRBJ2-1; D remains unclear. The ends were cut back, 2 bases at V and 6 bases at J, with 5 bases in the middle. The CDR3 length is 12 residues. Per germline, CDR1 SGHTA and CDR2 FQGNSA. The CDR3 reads CASSLLPNEQFF. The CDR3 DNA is TGTGCCAGCAGCTTACTACCCAATGAGCAGTTCTTC.